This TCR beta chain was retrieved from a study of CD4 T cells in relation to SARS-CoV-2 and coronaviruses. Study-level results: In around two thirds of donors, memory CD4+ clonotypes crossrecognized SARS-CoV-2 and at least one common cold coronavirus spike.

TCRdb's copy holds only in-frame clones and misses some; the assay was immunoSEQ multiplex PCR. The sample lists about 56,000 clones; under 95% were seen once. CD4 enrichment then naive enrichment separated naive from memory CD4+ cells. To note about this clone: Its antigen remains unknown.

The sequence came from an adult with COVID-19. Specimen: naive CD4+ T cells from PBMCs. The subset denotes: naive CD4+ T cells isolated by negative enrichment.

CDR3 region: CASRDTGELFF. Written as DNA, the CDR3 is TGTGCCAGCAGGGACACCGGGGAGCTGTTTTTT. This sequence joins TRBV12-3 or TRBV12-4 and TRBJ2-2, with D hard to call. The ends were cut back, 6 bases at V and 3 bases at J, with 2 bases in the middle. The CDR3 runs 11 residues.